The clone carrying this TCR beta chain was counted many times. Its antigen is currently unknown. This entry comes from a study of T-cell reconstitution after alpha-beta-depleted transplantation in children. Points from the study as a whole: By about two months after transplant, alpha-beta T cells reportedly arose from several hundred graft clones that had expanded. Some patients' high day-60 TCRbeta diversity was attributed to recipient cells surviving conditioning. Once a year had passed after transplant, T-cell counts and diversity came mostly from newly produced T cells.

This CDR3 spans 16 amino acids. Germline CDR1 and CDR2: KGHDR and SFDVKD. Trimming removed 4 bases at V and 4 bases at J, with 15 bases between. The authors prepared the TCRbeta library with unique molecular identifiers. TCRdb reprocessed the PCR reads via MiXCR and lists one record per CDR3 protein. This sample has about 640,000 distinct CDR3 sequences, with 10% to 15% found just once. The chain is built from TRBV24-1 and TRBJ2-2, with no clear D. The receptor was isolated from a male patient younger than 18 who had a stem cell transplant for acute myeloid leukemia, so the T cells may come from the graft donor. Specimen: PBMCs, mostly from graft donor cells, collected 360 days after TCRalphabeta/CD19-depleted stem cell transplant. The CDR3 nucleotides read TGTGCCACCAGTGAGATCGCAGGCCCCAGCACCGGGGAGCTGTTTTTT. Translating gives CATSEIAGPSTGELFF.